What follows describes a single T cell receptor beta chain. This record comes from a study of OX40 agonist ivuxolimab in advanced cancers. Autoimmune disease history or systemic immunosuppression disqualified patients. Method: immunoSEQ multiplex PCR; TCRdb's copy keeps in-frame clones and lacks some. Of around 34,000 clones in the sample, about 89% were seen once. CDR3 size: 14 residues. The J segment lost 7 bases and the V segment lost 3 bases, leaving 4 bases of the junction unmatched. Germline CDR1 SGDLS, CDR2 YYNGEE. Source: CD4+ or CD8+ T cells sorted from blood, taken in a trial of the OX40 agonist ivuxolimab. This TCR came from an adult with an advanced solid tumor such as melanoma, head and neck, liver or kidney cancer. J is TRBJ1-6 and V is TRBV9; TRBD1 matches 7 bases. The CDR3 region is CASSGQGGNSPLHF. The CDR3 DNA sequence: TGTGCCAGCAGCGGACAGGGAGGCAATTCACCCCTCCACTTT.